The subject of this entry is one T cell receptor beta chain. Its antigen is currently unknown. The sample comes from a study of circulating and synovial CD4+ cells in juvenile arthritis. Whole-study results and caveats: T cell genome counts differed by at least an order of magnitude between CPL and CD4 samples.

V shed 3 bases and J shed 7 bases, with 9 bases lying between them. This CDR3 region has 12 residues. The V gene's germline CDR1 is GTSNPN and CDR2 SVGIG (reference sequence). Assay: immunoSEQ multiplex PCR; the TCRdb copy retains only in-frame clones and omits some. The data show 11,000 to 15,000 clones, with roughly 88% seen just once and 3% to 4% held by the top ten. Sequencing was done on a sample of CD4+ T cells from synovial fluid. The sequence was obtained from a human patient with juvenile idiopathic arthritis. Some clones in this sample may be carry-over from other donors' samples. The gene calls are TRBV30 and TRBJ1-4; no reliable D call. CDR3 sequence: CAWSESGEKLFF. CDR3 nucleotides: TGTGCCTGGAGCGAGAGCGGTGAAAAACTGTTTTTT. Together with reference TRBV30 and TRBJ1-4, the CDR3 gives the full variable domain: SQTIHQWPATLVQPVGSPLSLECTVEGTSNPNLYWYRQAAGRGLQLLFYSVGIGQISSEVPQNLSASRPQDRQFILSSKKLLLSDSGFYLCAWSESGEKLFFGSGTQLSVL.